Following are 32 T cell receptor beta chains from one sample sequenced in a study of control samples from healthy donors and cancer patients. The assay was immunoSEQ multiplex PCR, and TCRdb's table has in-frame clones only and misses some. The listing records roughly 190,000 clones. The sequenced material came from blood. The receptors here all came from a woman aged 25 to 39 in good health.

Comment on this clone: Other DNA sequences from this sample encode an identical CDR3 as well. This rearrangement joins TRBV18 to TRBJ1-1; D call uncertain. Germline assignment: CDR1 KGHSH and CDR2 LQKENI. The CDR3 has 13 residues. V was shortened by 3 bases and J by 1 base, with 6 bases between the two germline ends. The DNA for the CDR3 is TGTGCCAGCTCACCCGGTGAGAACACTGAAGCTTTCTTT. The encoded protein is CASSPGENTEAFF.

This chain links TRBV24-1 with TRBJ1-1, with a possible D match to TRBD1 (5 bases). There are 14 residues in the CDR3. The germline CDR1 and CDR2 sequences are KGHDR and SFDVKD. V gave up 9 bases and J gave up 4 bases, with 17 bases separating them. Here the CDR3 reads CATRTGGSGTEAFF. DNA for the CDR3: TGTGCCACCCGGACGGGGGGATCGGGCACTGAAGCTTTCTTT.

In DNA, the CDR3 is TGTGCCAGCAGCGACCGGGGGGGATCGAATCAGCCCCAGCATTTT. Its translation is CASSDRGGSNQPQHF. The chain joins TRBV6-2 or TRBV6-3 to TRBJ1-5, with D tentatively TRBD1 (5 bases). V gave up 6 bases and J gave up 4 bases, with 16 bases separating them. The CDR3 has 15 amino acids. Germline loops: CDR1 MNHEY, CDR2 SVGEGT.

The CDR3 sequence: CASSLGATGTGWAPLHF. The CDR3 bases are TGTGCCAGCAGCTTAGGGGCCACAGGGACAGGTTGGGCACCCCTCCACTTT. This chain uses TRBV7-9 with TRBJ1-6, with 8 bases matching TRBD1. The ends lost 1 base at V and 11 bases at J; junction bases unmatched: 13. In germline, CDR1 is SEHNR, CDR2 FQNEAQ (reference sequence). This CDR3 spans 17 amino acids.

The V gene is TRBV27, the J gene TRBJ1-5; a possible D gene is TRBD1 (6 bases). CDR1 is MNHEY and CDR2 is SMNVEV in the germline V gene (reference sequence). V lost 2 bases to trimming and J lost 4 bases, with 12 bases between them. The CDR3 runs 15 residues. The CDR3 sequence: CASSLRQARNQPQHF. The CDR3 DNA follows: TGTGCCAGCAGTTTAAGACAGGCAAGAAATCAGCCCCAGCATTTT.

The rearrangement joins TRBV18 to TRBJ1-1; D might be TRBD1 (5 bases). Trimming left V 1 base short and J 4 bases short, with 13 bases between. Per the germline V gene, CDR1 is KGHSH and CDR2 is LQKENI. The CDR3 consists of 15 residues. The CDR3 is CASSPRGVRSTEAFF. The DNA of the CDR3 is TGTGCCAGCTCACCACGGGGGGTCCGGAGCACTGAAGCTTTCTTT.

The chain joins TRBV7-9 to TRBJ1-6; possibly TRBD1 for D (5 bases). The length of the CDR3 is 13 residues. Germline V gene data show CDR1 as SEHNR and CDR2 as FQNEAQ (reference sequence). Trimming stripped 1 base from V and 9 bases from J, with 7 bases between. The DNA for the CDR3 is TGTGCCAGCAGCTTAGTCCAGGGTTCACCCCTCCACTTT. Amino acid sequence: CASSLVQGSPLHF.

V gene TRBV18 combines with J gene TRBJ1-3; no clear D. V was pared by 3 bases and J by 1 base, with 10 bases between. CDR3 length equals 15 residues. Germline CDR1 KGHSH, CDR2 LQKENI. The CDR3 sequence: CASSPGRQSGNTIYF. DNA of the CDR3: TGTGCCAGCTCACCCGGACGGCAATCTGGAAACACCATATATTTT.

Written as DNA, the CDR3 is TGCGCCAGCAGCCGGGGGGACAGGGATGAAAAACTGTTTTTT. This sequence encodes CASSRGDRDEKLFF. The rearrangement uses TRBV5-1 and TRBJ1-4; TRBD1 matches 9 bases. The germline CDR1 and CDR2 sequences are SGHRS and YFSETQ. The CDR3 is made up of 14 amino acids. With 4 bases clipped from V and 6 bases from J, the junction kept 4 bases outside the gene matches.

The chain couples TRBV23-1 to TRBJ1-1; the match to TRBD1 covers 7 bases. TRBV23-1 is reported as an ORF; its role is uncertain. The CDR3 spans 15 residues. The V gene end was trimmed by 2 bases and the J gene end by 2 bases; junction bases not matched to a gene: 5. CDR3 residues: CASSQPDRANTEAFF. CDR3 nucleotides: TGCGCCAGCAGTCAACCTGACAGGGCCAACACTGAAGCTTTCTTT.

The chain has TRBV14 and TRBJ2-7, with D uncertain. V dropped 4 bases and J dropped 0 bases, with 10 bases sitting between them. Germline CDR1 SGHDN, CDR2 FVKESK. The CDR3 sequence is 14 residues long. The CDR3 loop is CASSPPPSSYEQYF. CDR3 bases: TGTGCCAGCAGCCCGCCCCCTAGCTCCTACGAGCAGTACTTC.

CDR3: CASSLSWLNTEAFF. The CDR3 coding sequence is TGTGCCAGCAGTTTAAGCTGGTTGAACACTGAAGCTTTCTTT. The V call is TRBV27, the J call TRBJ1-1; D ambiguous. The CDR3 is 14 amino acids. The V and J ends lost 2 bases and 0 bases respectively, with 7 bases between them. Germline V CDR1 and CDR2: MNHEY, SMNVEV (reference sequence).

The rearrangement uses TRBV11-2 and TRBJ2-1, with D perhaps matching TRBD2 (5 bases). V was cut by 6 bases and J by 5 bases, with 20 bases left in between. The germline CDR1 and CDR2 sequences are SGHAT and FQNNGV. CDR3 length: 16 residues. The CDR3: CASSALEGRGNNEQFF. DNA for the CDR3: TGTGCCAGCAGTGCTTTGGAAGGGCGAGGGAACAATGAGCAGTTCTTC. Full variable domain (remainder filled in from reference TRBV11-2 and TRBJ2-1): EAGVAQSPRYKIIEKRQSVAFWCNPISGHATLYWYQQILGQGPKLLIQFQNNGVVDDSQLPKDRFSAERLKGVDSTLKIQPAKLEDSAVYLCASSALEGRGNNEQFFGPGTRLTVL.

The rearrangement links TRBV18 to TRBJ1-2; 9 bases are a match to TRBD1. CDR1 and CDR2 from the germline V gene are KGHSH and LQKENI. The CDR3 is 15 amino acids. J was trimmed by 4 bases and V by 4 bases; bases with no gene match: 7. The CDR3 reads CASSHVQGASYGYTF. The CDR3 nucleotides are TGTGCCAGCTCACACGTACAGGGGGCGAGCTATGGCTACACCTTC.

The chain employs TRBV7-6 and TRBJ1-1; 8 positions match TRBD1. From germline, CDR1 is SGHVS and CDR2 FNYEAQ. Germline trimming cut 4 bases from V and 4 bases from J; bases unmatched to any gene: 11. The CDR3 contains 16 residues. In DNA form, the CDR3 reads TGTGCCAGCAGCTCCTCACAGGGGGTCTTGGCCACTGAAGCTTTCTTT. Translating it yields CASSSSQGVLATEAFF.

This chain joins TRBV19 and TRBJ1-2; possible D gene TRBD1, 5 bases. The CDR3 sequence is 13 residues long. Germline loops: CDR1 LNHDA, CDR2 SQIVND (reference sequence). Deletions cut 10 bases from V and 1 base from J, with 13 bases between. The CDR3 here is CATSHDSNYGYTF. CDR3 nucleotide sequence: TGTGCCACCTCCCATGACAGTAACTATGGCTACACCTTC.

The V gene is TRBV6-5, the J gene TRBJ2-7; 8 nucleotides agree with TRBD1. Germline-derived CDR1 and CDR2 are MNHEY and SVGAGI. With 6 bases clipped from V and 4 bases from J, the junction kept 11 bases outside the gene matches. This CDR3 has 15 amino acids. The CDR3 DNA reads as TGTGCCAGCAGAAAATCAGACAGGGGTGTGTACGAGCAGTACTTC. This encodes CASRKSDRGVYEQYF.

CDR3 region: CASRRDGGRNEQFF. DNA for the CDR3: TGTGCCAGCAGAAGAGACGGGGGGCGAAATGAGCAGTTCTTC. The V call is TRBV7-2, the J call TRBJ2-1, with D tentatively TRBD2 (7 bases). This CDR3 spans 14 amino acids. CDR1 is SGHTA, CDR2 FQGNSA, per germline. Trimming left V 6 bases short and J 7 bases short, with 16 bases between.

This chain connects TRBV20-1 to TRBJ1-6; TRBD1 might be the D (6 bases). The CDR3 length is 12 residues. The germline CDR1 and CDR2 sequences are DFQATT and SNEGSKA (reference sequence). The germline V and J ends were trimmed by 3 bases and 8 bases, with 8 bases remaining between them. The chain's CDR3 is CSASYRDSPLHF. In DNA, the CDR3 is TGCAGTGCTAGTTACAGGGATTCACCCCTCCACTTT.

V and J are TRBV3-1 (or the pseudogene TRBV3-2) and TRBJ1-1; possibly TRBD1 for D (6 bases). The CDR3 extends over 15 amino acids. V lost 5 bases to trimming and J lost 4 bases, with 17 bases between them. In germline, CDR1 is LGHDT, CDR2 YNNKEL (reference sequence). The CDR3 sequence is CASSSQPGGRTEAFF. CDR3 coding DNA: TGTGCCAGCAGCTCCCAACCGGGGGGGCGCACTGAAGCTTTCTTT.

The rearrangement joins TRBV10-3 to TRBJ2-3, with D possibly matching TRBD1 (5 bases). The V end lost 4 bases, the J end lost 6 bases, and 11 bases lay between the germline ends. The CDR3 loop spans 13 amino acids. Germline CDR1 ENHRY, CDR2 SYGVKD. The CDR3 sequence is CAISVKQEDTQYF. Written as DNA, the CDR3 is TGTGCCATCAGTGTCAAACAGGAGGATACGCAGTATTTT.

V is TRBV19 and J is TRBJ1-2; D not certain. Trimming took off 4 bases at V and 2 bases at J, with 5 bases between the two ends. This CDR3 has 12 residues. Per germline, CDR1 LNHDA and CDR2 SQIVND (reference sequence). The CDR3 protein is CASSTKNYGYTF. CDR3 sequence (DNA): TGTGCCAGTAGTACGAAAAACTATGGCTACACCTTC.

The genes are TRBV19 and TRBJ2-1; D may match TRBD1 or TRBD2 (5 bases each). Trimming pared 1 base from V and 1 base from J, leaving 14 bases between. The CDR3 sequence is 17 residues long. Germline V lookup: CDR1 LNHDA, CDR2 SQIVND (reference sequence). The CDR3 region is CASSIAAGTFSYNEQFF. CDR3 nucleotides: TGTGCCAGTAGTATAGCTGCAGGGACCTTTTCCTACAATGAGCAGTTCTTC.

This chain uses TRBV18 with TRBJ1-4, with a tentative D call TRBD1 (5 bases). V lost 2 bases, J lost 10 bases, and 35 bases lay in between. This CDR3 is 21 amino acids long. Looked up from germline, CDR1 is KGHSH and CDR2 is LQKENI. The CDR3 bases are TGTGCCAGCTCACCAAGACGGGACCTCCGCGCAAGGGTACCAATGGAGGGAAAACTGTTTTTT. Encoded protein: CASSPRRDLRARVPMEGKLFF.

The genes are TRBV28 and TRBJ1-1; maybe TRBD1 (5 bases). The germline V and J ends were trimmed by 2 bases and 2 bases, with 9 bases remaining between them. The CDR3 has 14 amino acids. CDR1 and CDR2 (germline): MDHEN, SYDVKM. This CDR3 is CASSLGGANTEAFF. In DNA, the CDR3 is TGTGCCAGCAGTTTAGGGGGTGCTAACACTGAAGCTTTCTTT.

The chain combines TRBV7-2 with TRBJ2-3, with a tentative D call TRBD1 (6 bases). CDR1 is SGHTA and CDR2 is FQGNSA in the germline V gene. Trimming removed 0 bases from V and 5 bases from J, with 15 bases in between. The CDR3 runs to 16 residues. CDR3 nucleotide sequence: TGTGCCAGCAGCTTAGCGGGGGCCCAAAGGGGAGATACGCAGTATTTT. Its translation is CASSLAGAQRGDTQYF.

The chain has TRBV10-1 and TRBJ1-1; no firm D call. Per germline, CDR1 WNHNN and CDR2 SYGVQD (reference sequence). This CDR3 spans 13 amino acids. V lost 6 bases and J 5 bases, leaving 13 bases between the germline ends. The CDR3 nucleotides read TGCGCCAGCAGCCCCGCGGGTGGGACTGAAGCTTTCTTT. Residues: CASSPAGGTEAFF.

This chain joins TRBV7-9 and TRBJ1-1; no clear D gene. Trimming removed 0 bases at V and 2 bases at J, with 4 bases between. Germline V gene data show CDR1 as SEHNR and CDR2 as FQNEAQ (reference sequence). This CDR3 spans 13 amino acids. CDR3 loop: CASSLAGNTEAFF. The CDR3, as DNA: TGTGCCAGCAGCTTAGCCGGTAACACTGAAGCTTTCTTT.

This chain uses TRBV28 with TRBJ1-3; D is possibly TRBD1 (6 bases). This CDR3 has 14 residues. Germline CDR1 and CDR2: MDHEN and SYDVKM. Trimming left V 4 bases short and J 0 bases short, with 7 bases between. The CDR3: CASSSTGSGNTIYF. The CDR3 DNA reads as TGTGCCAGCAGTTCGACAGGCTCTGGAAACACCATATATTTT.

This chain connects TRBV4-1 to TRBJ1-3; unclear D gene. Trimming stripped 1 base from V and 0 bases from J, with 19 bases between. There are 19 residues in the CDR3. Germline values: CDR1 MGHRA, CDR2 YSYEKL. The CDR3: CASSQVLRLGSLSGNTIYF. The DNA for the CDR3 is TGCGCCAGCAGCCAAGTCCTCCGCCTTGGCTCTCTCTCTGGAAACACCATATATTTT.

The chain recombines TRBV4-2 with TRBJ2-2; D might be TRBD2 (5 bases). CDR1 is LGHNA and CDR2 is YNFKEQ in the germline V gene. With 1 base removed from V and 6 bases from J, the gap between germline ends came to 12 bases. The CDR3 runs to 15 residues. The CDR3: CASSQVTLDSGELFF. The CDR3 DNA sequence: TGTGCCAGCAGCCAAGTTACACTAGATTCCGGGGAGCTGTTTTTT.

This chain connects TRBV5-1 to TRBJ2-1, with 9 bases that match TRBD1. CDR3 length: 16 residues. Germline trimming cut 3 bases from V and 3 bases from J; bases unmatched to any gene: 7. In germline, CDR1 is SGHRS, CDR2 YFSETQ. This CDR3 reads CASSSAGTGLYNEQFF. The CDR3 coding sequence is TGCGCCAGCAGCTCCGCCGGGACAGGGCTCTACAATGAGCAGTTCTTC.